The T cell receptor (beta chain) described here comes from a study of T cells in Graves' hyperthyroidism and ophthalmopathy. The CDR3 has 14 residues. V was pared by 7 bases and J by 2 bases, with 2 bases of the junction left unmatched. Germline V lookup: CDR1 LNHDA, CDR2 SQIVND (reference sequence). The investigators amplified TCR beta CDR3 regions from RNA transcripts. The primer set for the first-round RT-PCR of the TCR CDR3 was HTBI. TCRdb reprocessed the multiplex PCR reads with MiXCR, giving one entry per CDR3 protein. The sample has under 250,000 distinct CDR3 sequences, approximately 23% seen once; the top ten hold approximately 35%. At least ten counts were recorded for this clonotype.

Sequences were obtained from blood. V and J are TRBV19 and TRBJ2-2; 9 bases agree with TRBD2. This TCR derives from a woman between 40 and 55 years old with Graves' ophthalmopathy. The CDR3 sequence is CASTLAGNTGELFF. The DNA of the CDR3 is TGTGCCAGTACTCTAGCGGGAAACACCGGGGAGCTGTTTTTT.